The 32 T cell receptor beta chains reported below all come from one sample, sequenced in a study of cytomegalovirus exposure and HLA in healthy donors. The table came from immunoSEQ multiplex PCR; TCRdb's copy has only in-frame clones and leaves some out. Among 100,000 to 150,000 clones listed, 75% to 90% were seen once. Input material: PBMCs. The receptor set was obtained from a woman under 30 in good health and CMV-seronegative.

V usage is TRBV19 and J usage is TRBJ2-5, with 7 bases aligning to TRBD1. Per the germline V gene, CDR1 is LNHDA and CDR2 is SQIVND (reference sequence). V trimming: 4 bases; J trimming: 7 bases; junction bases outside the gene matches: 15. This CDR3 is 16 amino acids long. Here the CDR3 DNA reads TGTGCCAGTAGTACCACGGACAGGATGGGGTCCGGGACCCAGTACTTC. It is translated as CASSTTDRMGSGTQYF. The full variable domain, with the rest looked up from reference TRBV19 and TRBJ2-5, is DGGITQSPKYLFRKEGQNVTLSCEQNLNHDAMYWYRQDPGQGLRLIYYSQIVNDFQKGDIAEGYSVSREKKESFPLTVTSAQKNPTAFYLCASSTTDRMGSGTQYFGPGTRLLVL.

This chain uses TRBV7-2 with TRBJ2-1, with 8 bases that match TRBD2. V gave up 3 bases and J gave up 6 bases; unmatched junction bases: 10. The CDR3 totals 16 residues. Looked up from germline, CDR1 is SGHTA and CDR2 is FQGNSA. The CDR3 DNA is TGTGCCAGCAGCTTGGTCGGGGGGGCCCCGGCCAATGAGCAGTTCTTC. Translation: CASSLVGGAPANEQFF.

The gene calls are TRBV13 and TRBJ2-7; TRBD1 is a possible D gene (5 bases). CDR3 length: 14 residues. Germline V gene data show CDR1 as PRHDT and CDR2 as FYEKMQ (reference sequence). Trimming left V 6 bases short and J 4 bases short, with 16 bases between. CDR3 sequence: CASSTDRGSYEQYF. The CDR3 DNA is TGTGCCAGCAGTACCGACAGAGGATCATACGAGCAGTACTTC. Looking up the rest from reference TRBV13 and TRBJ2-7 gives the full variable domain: AAGVIQSPRHLIKEKRETATLKCYPIPRHDTVYWYQQGPGQDPQFLISFYEKMQSDKGSIPDRFSAQQFSDYHSELNMSSLELGDSALYFCASSTDRGSYEQYFGPGTRLTVT.

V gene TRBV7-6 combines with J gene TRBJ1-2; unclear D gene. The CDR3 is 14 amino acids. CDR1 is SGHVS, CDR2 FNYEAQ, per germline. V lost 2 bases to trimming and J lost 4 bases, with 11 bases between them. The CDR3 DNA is TGTGCCAGCAGCTTAAAAACAAACCGCTATGGCTACACCTTC. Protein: CASSLKTNRYGYTF.

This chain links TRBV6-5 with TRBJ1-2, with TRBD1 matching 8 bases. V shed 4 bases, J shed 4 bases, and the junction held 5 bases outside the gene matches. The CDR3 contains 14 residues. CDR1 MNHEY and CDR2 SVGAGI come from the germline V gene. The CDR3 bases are TGTGCCAGCAGTTCCAGGGGGCGAATCTATGGCTACACCTTC. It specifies CASSSRGRIYGYTF.

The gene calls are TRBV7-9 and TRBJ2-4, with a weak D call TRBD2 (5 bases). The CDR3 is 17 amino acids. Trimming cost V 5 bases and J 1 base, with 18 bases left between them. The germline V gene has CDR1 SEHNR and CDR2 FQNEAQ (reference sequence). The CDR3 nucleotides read TGTGCCAGCAGCCCCGGGAAGCCAAACTTTGCCAAAAACATTCAGTACTTC. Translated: CASSPGKPNFAKNIQYF. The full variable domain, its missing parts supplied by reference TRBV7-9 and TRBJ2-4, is DTGVSQNPRHKITKRGQNVTFRCDPISEHNRLYWYRQTLGQGPEFLTYFQNEAQLEKSRLLSDRFSAERPKGSFSTLEIQRTEQGDSAMYLCASSPGKPNFAKNIQYFGAGTRLSVL.

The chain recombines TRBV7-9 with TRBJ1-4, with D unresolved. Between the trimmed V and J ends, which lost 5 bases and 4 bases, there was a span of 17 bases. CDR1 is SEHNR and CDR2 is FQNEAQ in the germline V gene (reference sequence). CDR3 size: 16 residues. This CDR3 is CASSHTKTGYNEKLFF. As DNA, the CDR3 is TGTGCCAGCAGCCATACTAAAACTGGGTATAATGAAAAACTGTTTTTT.

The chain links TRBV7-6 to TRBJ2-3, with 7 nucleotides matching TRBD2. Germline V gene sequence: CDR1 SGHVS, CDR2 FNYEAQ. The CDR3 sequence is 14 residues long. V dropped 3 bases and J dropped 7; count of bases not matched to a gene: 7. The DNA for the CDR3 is TGTGCCAGCAGCTTGATAGCGGGCCTCCATACGCAGTATTTT. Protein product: CASSLIAGLHTQYF.

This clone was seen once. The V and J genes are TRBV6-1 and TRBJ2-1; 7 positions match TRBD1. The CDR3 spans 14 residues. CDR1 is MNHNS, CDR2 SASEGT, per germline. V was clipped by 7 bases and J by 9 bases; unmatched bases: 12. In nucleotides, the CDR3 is TGTGCCAGCATCTCAGGACAGGCGAGGGGTGAGCAGTTCTTC. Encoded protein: CASISGQARGEQFF.

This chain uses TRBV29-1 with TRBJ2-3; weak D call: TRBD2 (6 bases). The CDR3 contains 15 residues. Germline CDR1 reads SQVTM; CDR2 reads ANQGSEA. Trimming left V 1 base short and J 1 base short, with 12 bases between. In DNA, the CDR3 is TGCAGCGTTGAAGTCTTGGGAGGTGGCACAGATACGCAGTATTTT. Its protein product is CSVEVLGGGTDTQYF.

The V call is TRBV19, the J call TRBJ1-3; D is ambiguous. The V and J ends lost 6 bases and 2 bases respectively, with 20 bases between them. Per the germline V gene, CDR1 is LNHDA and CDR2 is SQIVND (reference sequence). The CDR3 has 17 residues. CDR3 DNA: TGTGCCAGTAGGGACCTCTCCGGAGTGCGGGCTGGAAACACCATATATTTT. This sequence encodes CASRDLSGVRAGNTIYF.

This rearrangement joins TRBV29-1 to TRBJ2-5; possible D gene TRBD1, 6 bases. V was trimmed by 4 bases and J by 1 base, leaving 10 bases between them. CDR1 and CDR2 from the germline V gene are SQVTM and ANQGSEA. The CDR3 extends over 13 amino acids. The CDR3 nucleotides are TGCAGCGTTGTGGGGGCGTTCCAAGAGACCCAGTACTTC. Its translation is CSVVGAFQETQYF.

As DNA, the CDR3 is TGTGCCAGCCAGGCGACAGATAGCAATCAGCCCCAGCATTTT. This translates into CASQATDSNQPQHF. This chain links TRBV19 with TRBJ1-5; TRBD1 is a possible D gene (5 bases). The CDR3 extends over 14 amino acids. Trimming stripped 9 bases from V and 0 bases from J, with 12 bases between. Germline-derived CDR1 and CDR2 are LNHDA and SQIVND (reference sequence).

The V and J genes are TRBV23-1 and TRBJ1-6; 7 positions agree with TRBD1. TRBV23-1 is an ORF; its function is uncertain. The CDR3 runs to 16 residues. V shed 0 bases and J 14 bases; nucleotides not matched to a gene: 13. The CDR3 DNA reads TGCGCCAGCAGTCAATCCCTTGACAGGGATATATTATCCCTCCACTTT. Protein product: CASSQSLDRDILSLHF.

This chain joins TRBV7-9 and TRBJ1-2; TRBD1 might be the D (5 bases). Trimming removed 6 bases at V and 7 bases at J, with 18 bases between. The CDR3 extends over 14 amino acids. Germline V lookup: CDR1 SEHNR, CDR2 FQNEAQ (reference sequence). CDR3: CASSTFRAKGGYTF. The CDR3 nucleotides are TGTGCCAGCAGTACCTTCAGGGCCAAAGGTGGCTACACCTTC.

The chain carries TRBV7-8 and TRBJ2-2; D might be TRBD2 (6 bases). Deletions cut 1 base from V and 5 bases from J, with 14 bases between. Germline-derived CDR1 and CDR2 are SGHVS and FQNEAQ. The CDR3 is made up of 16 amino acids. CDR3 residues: CASSLVEGSGTGELFF. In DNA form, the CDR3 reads TGTGCCAGCAGCTTAGTGGAGGGTTCGGGGACCGGGGAGCTGTTTTTT.

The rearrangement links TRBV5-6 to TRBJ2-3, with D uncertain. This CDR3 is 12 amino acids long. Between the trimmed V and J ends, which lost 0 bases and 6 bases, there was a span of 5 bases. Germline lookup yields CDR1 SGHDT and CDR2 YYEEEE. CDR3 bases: TGTGCCAGCAGCTTGGCCCTCGATACGCAGTATTTT. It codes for CASSLALDTQYF.

The CDR3 DNA reads as TGTGCCAGCAGCCCGTACGGACAGGGACGGGTTACGCAGTATTTT. Protein sequence: CASSPYGQGRVTQYF. J is TRBJ2-3 and V is TRBV9, with 8 bases fitting TRBD1. The V segment lost 4 bases and the J segment 8 bases; nucleotides outside the gene matches: 12. The germline V gene has CDR1 SGDLS and CDR2 YYNGEE. This CDR3 region has 15 residues.

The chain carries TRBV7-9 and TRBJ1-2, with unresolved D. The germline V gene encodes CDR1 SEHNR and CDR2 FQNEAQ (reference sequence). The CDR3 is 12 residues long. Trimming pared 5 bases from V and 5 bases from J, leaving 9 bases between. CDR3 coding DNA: TGTGCCAGCAGCCACGAGTCGTATGGCTACACCTTC. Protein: CASSHESYGYTF.

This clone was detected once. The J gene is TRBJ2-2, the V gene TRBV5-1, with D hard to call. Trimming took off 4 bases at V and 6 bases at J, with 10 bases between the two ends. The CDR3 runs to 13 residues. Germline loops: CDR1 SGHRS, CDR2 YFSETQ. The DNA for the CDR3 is TGCGCCAGCAGCGCCGTTTGGCCCGGGGAGCTGTTTTTT. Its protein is CASSAVWPGELFF.

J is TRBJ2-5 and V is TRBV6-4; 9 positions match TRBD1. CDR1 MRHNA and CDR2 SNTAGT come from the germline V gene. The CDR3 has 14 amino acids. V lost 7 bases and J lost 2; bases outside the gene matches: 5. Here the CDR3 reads CASKPGQGQETQYF. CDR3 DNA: TGTGCCAGCAAACCGGGACAGGGTCAAGAGACCCAGTACTTC.

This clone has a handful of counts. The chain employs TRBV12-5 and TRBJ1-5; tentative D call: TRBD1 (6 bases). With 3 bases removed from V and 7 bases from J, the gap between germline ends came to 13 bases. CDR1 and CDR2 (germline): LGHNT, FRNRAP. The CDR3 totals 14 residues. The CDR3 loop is CASGLEGGGQPQHF. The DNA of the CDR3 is TGTGCTAGTGGTTTAGAAGGGGGTGGACAGCCCCAGCATTTT. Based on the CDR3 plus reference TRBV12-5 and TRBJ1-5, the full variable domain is DARVTQTPRHKVTEMGQEVTMRCQPILGHNTVFWYRQTMMQGLELLAYFRNRAPLDDSGMPKDRFSAEMPDATLATLKIQPSEPRDSAVYFCASGLEGGGQPQHFGDGTRLSIL.

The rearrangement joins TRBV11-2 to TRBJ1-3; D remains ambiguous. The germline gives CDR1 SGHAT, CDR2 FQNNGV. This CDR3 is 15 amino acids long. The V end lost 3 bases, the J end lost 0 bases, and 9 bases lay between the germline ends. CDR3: CASSFYGSSGNTIYF. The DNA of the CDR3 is TGTGCCAGCAGCTTCTACGGGAGCTCTGGAAACACCATATATTTT.

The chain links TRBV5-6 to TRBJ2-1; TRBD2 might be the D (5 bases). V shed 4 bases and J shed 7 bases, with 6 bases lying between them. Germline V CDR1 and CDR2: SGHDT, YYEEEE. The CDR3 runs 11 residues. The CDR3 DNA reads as TGTGCCAGCAGCGGGAGTAATGAGCAGTTCTTC. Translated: CASSGSNEQFF.

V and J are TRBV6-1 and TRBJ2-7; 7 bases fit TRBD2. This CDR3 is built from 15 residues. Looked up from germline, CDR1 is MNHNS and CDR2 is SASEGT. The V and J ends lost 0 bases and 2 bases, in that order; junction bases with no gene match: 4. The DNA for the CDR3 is TGTGCCAGCAGTGAAGCGCCAGGGAGGGCCTACGAGCAGTACTTC. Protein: CASSEAPGRAYEQYF.

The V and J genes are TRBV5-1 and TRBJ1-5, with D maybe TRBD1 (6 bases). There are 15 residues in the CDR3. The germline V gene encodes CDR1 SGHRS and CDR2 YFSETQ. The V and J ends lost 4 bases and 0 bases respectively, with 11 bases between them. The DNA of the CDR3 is TGCGCCAGCAGCCCTGGACAGATTAGCAATCAGCCCCAGCATTTT. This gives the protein CASSPGQISNQPQHF.

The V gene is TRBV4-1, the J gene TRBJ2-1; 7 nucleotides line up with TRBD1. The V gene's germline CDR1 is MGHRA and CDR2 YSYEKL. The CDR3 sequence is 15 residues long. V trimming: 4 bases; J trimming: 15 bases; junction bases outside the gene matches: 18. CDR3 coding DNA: TGCGCCAGCAGCCCCTTAATAACTGACAGGGCGAGGACGTTCTTC. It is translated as CASSPLITDRARTFF.

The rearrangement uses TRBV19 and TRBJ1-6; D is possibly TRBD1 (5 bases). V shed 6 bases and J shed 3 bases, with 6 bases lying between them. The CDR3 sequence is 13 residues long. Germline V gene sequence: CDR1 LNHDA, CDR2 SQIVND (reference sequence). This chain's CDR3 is CASRDNYNSPLHF. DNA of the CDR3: TGTGCCAGTAGGGACAACTATAATTCACCCCTCCACTTT.

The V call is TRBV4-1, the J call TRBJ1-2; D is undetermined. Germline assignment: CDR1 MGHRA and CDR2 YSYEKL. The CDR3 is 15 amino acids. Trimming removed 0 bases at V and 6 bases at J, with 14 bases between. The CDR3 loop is CASSQDSEGRDGYTF. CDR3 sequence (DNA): TGCGCCAGCAGCCAAGACTCGGAGGGTAGGGATGGCTACACCTTC.

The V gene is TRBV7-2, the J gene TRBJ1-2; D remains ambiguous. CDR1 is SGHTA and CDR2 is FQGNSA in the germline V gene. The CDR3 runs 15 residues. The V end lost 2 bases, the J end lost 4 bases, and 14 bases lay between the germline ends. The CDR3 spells CASSLKALGSYGYTF. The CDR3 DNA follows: TGTGCCAGCAGCTTAAAGGCTCTAGGTTCCTATGGCTACACCTTC.

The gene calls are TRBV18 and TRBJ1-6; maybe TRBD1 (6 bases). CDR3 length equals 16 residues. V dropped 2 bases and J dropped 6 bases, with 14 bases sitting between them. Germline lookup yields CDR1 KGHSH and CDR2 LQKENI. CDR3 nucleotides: TGTGCCAGCTCACCAAGGACAGAAGCCTCTAATTCACCCCTCCACTTT. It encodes CASSPRTEASNSPLHF.

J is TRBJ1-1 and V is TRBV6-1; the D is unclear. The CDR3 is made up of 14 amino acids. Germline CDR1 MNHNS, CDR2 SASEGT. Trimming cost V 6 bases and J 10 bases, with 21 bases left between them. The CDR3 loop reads CASRLEGMGYVAFF. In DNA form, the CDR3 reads TGTGCCAGCAGACTAGAGGGAATGGGGTACGTAGCTTTCTTT.